The T cell receptor (beta chain) described here comes from a study of tumor-infiltrating lymphocytes in oesophageal squamous cell carcinoma. The CDR3 contains 16 residues. CDR1 and CDR2 from the germline V gene are MNHNS and SASEGT. TCRdb re-called the PCR reads with MiXCR, one entry per CDR3 protein. The repertoire has around 22,000 distinct CDR3 sequences, approximately 34% of them found once; the top ten carry 15% to 20%. The genes are TRBV6-1 and TRBJ2-5; 9 nucleotides agree with TRBD1. The DNA end is a closer match to TRBJ2-7, so the J assignment may be wrong. This receptor was taken from a female donor with esophageal squamous cell carcinoma. The sample taken for sequencing was esophageal tumor tissue. This CDR3 is CASSELGTGHSYEQYF. CDR3 in DNA: TGTGCCAGCAGCGAATTAGGGACAGGGCACTCCTACGAGCAGTACTTC.